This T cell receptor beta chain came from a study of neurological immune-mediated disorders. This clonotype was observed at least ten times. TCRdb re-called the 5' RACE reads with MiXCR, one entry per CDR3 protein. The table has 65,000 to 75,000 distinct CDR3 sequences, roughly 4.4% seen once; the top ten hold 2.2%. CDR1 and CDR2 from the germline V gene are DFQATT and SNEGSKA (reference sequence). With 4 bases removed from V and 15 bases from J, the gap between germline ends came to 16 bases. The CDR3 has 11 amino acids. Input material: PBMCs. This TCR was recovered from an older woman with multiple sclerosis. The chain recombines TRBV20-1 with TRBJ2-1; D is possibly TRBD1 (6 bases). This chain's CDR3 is CSAKRQVDPFF. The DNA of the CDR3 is TGCAGTGCTAAAAGACAGGTCGATCCGTTCTTC.